This T cell receptor beta chain was observed in a study of CD8 T cells in ankylosing spondylitis. Whole-study results and caveats: Enrichment of disease-linked clones was reportedly significant in matched ankylosing spondylitis synovial fluid. Blood from ankylosing spondylitis patients appeared to carry a characteristic roughly 8-variant TCR beta motif.

There are 13 residues in the CDR3. From germline, CDR1 is SNHLY and CDR2 FYNNEI. Trimming took off 2 bases at V and 5 bases at J, with 9 bases between the two ends. Only a few counts were recorded for this clonotype. Its antigen is unidentified. Using its own MiXCR run on the 5' RACE reads, TCRdb lists one record per CDR3 protein. The profile shows about 340,000 distinct CDR3 sequences, roughly 20% of them singletons. This sequence joins TRBV2 and TRBJ2-5, with D unclear. What was sequenced was blood, either unsorted or a sorted T cell fraction (not recorded which). This clonotype was sampled from a male donor with ankylosing spondylitis or in good health (not recorded which). The CDR3 region is CASSEYRVETQYF. The DNA for the CDR3 is TGTGCCAGCAGTGAATACCGCGTGGAGACCCAGTACTTC.